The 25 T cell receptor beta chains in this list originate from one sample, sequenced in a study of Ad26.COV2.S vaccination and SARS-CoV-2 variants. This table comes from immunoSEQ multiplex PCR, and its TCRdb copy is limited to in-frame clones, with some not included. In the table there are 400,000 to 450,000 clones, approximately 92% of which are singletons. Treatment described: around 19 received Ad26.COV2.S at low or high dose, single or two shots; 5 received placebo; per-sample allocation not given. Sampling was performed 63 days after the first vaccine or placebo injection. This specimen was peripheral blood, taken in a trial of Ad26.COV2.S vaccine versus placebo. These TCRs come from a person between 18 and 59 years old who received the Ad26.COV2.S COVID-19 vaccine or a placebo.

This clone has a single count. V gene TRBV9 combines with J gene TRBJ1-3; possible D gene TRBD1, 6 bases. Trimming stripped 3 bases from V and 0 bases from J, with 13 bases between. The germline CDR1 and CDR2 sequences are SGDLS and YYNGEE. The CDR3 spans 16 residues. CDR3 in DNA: TGTGCCAGCAGCGCGGGGGGACACCTCTCTGGAAACACCATATATTTT. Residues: CASSAGGHLSGNTIYF.

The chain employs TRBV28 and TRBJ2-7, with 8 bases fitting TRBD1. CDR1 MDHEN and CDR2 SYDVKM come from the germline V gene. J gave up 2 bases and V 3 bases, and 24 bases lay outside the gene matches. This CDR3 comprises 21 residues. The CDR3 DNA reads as TGTGCCAGCAGTTTTGACGGATTCCTGGTGGGAAGGGACAGGTCAACCTACGAGCAGTACTTC. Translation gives CASSFDGFLVGRDRSTYEQYF.

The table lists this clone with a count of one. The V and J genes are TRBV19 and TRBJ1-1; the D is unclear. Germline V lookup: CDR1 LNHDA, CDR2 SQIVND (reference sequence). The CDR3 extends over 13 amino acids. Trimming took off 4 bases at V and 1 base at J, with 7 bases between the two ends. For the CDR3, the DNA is TGTGCCAGTAGTAGGTGGGGGAACACTGAAGCTTTCTTT. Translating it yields CASSRWGNTEAFF.

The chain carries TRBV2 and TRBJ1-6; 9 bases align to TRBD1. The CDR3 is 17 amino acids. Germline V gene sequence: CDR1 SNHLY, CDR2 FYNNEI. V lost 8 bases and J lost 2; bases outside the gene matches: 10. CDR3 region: CASGGNRGRTYNSPLHF. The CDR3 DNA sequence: TGTGCCAGCGGAGGAAACAGGGGGCGGACCTATAATTCACCCCTCCACTTT.

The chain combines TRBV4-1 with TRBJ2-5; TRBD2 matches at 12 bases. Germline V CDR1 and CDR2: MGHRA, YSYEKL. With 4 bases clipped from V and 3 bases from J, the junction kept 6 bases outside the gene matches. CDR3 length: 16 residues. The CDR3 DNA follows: TGCGCCAGCAGCCCACTAGCGGGGGGCACGGAAGAGACCCAGTACTTC. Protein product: CASSPLAGGTEETQYF.

The CDR3 nucleotides are TGTGCCAGCAGCCAAACTAGCGGGGGGATGAATGAGCAGTTCTTC. It codes for CASSQTSGGMNEQFF. The chain carries TRBV4-2 and TRBJ2-1; TRBD2 matches at 12 bases. Germline V gene data show CDR1 as LGHNA and CDR2 as YNFKEQ. With V trimmed by 2 bases and J by 7 bases, 3 bases remained unmatched. The CDR3 length is 15 residues.

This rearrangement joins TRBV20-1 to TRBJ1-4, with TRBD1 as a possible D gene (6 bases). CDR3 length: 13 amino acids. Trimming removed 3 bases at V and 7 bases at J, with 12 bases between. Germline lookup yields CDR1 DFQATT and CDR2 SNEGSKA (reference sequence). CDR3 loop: CSASRGNGEKLFF. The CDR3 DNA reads TGCAGTGCTAGTAGGGGGAATGGTGAAAAACTGTTTTTT.

CDR3 loop: CASSYSGTYYNEQFF. The CDR3 DNA reads as TGTGCCAGCAGTTACAGCGGGACATACTACAATGAGCAGTTCTTC. The chain combines TRBV6-2 or TRBV6-3 with TRBJ2-1, with D tentatively TRBD2 (7 bases). The CDR3 covers 15 residues. V was cut by 2 bases and J by 3 bases, with 11 bases left in between. Germline V lookup: CDR1 MNHEY, CDR2 SVGEGT.

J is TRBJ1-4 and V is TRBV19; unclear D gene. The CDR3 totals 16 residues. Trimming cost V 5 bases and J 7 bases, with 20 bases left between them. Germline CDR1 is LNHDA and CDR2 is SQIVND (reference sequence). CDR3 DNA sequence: TGTGCCAGTAGTGTGAGAGCGGGGTCAAAAGGTGAAAAACTGTTTTTT. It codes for CASSVRAGSKGEKLFF.

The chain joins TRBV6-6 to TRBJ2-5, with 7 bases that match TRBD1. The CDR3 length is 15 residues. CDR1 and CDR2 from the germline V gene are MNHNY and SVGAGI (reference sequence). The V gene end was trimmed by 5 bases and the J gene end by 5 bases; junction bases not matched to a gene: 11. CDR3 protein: CASSRPGQRRETQYF. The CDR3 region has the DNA TGTGCCAGCAGTAGACCGGGACAGCGGCGGGAGACCCAGTACTTC.

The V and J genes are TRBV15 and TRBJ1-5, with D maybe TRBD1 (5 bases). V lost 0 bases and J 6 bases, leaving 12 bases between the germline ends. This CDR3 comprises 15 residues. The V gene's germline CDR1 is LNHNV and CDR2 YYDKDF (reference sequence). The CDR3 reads CATSRERGGTQPQHF. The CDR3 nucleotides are TGTGCCACCAGCAGAGAACGGGGAGGGACTCAGCCCCAGCATTTT.

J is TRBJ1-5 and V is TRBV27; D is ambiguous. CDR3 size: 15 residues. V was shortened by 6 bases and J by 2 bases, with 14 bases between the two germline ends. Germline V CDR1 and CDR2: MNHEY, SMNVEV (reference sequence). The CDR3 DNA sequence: TGTGCCAGCAGCACCGGGATCTCCGGCAATCAGCCCCAGCATTTT. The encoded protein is CASSTGISGNQPQHF.

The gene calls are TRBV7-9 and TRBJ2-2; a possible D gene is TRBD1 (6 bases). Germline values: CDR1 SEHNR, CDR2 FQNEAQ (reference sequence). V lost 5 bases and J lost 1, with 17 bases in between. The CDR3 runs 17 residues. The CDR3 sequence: CASSTIWGRKNTGELFF. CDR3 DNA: TGTGCCAGCAGCACGATTTGGGGGCGCAAGAACACCGGGGAGCTGTTTTTT.

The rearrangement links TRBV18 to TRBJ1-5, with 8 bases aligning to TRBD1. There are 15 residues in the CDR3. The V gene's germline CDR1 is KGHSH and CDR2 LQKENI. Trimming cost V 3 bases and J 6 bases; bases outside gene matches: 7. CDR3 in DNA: TGTGCCAGCTCACCCGACAGGGGAGAAATTCAGCCCCAGCATTTT. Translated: CASSPDRGEIQPQHF.

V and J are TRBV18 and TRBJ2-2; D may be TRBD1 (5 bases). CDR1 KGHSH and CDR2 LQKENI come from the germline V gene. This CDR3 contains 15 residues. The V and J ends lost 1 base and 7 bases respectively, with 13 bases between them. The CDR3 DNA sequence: TGTGCCAGCTCACCACTCTCCCAGGGTGGCGGGGAGCTGTTTTTT. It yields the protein CASSPLSQGGGELFF.

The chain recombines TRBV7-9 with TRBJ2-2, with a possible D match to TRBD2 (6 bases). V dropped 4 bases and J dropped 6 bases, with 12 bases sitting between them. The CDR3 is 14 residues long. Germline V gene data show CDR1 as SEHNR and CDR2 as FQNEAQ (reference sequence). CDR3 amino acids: CASSSGLTSGELFF. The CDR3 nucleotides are TGTGCCAGCAGCTCGGGACTCACCTCCGGGGAGCTGTTTTTT.

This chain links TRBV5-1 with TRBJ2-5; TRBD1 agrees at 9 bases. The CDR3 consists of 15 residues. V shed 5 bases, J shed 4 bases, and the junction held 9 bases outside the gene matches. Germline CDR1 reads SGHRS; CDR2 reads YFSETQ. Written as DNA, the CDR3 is TGCGCCAGCAGTCTTGGACAGGGGATTTTAGAGACCCAGTACTTC. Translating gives CASSLGQGILETQYF.

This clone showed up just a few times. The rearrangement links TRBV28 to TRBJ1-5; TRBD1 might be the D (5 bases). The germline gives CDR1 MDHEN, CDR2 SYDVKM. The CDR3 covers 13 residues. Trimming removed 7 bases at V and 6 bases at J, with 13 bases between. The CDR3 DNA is TGTGCCAGCACCCGCGCAGGGATTCAGCCCCAGCATTTT. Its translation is CASTRAGIQPQHF. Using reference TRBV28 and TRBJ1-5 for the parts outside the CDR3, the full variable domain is DVKVTQSSRYLVKRTGEKVFLECVQDMDHENMFWYRQDPGLGLRLIYFSYDVKMKEKGDIPEGYSVSREKKERFSLILESASTNQTSMYLCASTRAGIQPQHFGDGTRLSIL.

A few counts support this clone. DNA for the CDR3: TGTGCCAGCAGCCTAGTCAGATACGAGCAGTACTTC. Residues: CASSLVRYEQYF. The V and J genes are TRBV7-9 and TRBJ2-7; the D is unclear. The germline V gene encodes CDR1 SEHNR and CDR2 FQNEAQ (reference sequence). V lost 5 bases and J 4 bases, leaving 9 bases between the germline ends. The CDR3 consists of 12 residues.

In DNA form, the CDR3 reads TGTGCCAGCAGCGTACGGGACAGGGGAGGCACCGGGGAGCTGTTTTTT. Amino acid sequence: CASSVRDRGGTGELFF. J is TRBJ2-2 and V is TRBV9; 10 bases map to TRBD1. The CDR3 consists of 16 residues. Unmatched junction bases numbered 4, after V lost 1 base and J lost 4 bases. Germline V gives CDR1 SGDLS, CDR2 YYNGEE.

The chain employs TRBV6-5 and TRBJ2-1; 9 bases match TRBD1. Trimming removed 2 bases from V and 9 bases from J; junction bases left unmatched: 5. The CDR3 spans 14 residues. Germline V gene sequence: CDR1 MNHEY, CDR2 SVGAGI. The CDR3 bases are TGTGCCAGCAGTTACGGGACAGGGTCAGGTGAGCAGTTCTTC. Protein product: CASSYGTGSGEQFF.

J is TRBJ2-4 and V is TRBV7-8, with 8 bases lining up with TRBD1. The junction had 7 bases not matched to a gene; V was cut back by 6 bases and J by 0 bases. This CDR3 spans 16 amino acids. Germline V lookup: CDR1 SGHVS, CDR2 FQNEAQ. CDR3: CASRDGQGLAKNIQYF. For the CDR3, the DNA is TGTGCCAGCAGGGACGGACAGGGACTAGCCAAAAACATTCAGTACTTC.

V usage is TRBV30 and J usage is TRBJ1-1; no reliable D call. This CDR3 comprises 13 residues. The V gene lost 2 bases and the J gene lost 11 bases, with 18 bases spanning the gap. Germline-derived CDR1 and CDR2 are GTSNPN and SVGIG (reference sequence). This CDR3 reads CAWSPGSHSGAFF. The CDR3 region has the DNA TGTGCCTGGAGTCCAGGATCGCACAGCGGTGCTTTCTTT. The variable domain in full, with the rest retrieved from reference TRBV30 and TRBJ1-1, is SQTIHQWPATLVQPVGSPLSLECTVEGTSNPNLYWYRQAAGRGLQLLFYSVGIGQISSEVPQNLSASRPQDRQFILSSKKLLLSDSGFYLCAWSPGSHSGAFFGQGTRLTVV.

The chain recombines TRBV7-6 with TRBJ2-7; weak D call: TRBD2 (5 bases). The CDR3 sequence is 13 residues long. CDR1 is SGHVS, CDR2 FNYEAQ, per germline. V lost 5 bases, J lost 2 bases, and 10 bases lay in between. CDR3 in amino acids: CASSLGVAYEQYF. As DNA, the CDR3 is TGTGCCAGCAGCCTCGGGGTTGCCTACGAGCAGTACTTC.

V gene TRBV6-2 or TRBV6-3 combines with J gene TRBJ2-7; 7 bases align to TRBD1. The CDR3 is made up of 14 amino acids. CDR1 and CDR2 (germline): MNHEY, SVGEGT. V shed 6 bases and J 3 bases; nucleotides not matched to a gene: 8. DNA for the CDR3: TGTGCCAGCAGCCGACAGGGTTCCTTCTACGAGCAGTACTTC. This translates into CASSRQGSFYEQYF.